These T cell receptor beta chains were read from a single sample in a study of blood T cell repertoires in COVID-19. The assay was immunoSEQ multiplex PCR, and TCRdb's table has in-frame clones only and misses some. The table shows 150,000 to 200,000 clones, with about 80% occurring only once. Sequenced material: peripheral blood. These receptors were collected from a woman between 45 and 65 years old with active or convalescent COVID-19. Each CDR3 is given with its conserved first and last residue. The D gene is left open where the match is weak. Only part of the rows carry a size: once, few, many, or a class if the clone is expanded.

>NA|TRBV7-3|TRBJ1-1|NA
TGTGCCAGCAGCTTAATTGCAAACATGAACACTGAAGCTTTCTTT
CASSLIANMNTEAFF
>NA|TRBV19|TRBJ1-5|NA
TGTGCCACCTCCCCGACACAATCTAAGGAGCCCCAGCATTTT
CATSPTQSKEPQHF
>TRBD1|TRBV3-1/TRBV3-2|TRBJ1-5|NA
TGTGCCAGCAGCCCAGGACAGGGTGGGCAGCCCCAGCATTTT
CASSPGQGGQPQHF
>NA|TRBV7-6|TRBJ2-2|NA
TGTGCCAGCAGATCGAATAGCGCCACCGGGGAGCTGTTTTTT
CASRSNSATGELFF
>TRBD1|TRBV19|TRBJ1-1|NA
TGTGCCACTAACAGGGGGTTGACTGTGAACACTGAAGCTTTCTTT
CATNRGLTVNTEAFF
>NA|TRBV11-1|TRBJ2-1|NA
TGTGCCAGCAGCTTGGTTCACGGGAACAAACGGAATGAGCAGTTCTTC
CASSLVHGNKRNEQFF
>NA|TRBV10-2|TRBJ2-3|NA
TGCGCCAGCAGTGCTATCACAGATACGCAGTATTTT
CASSAITDTQYF
>NA|TRBV11-2|TRBJ1-2|few
TGTGCCAGCAGCCCGGGAAGGGTCTATGGCTACACCTTC
CASSPGRVYGYTF
>TRBD1|TRBV4-3|TRBJ2-7|once
TGCGCCAGCAGCCAGAACCTCAGGGGGCGAAACGAGCAGTACTTC
CASSQNLRGRNEQYF
>TRBD2|TRBV7-9|TRBJ2-5|NA
TGTGCCAGCAGCCCCCGTGGGGTAGCGGGAGATCAAGAGACCCAGTACTTC
CASSPRGVAGDQETQYF
>NA|TRBV4-2|TRBJ2-5|NA
TGTGCCAGCAGCCAACCCCAGGGGGGTCAAGAGACCCAGTACTTC
CASSQPQGGQETQYF
>NA|TRBV5-4|TRBJ2-1|NA
TGTGCCAGCAGCCCCGACCGGGCGGGGTCCTACAATGAGCAGTTCTTC
CASSPDRAGSYNEQFF
>TRBD2|TRBV3-1/TRBV3-2|TRBJ2-2|NA
TGTGCCAGCACGGGACTAGCGGGGGGGCTAGACACCGGGGAGCTGTTTTTT
CASTGLAGGLDTGELFF
>NA|TRBV29-1|TRBJ1-2|NA
TGCAGCGTTGAACGGTGGGGGTCCCAGGGGGGCTACACCTTC
CSVERWGSQGGYTF
>NA|TRBV9|TRBJ2-2|NA
TGTGCCAGCAGCGGAAACAGGGTCGGGGAGCTGTTTTTT
CASSGNRVGELFF
>NA|TRBV24-1|TRBJ2-1|NA
TGTGCCACCAGTGATAGGACAGAGCCCTGGGAGCAGTTCTTC
CATSDRTEPWEQFF
>TRBD1|TRBV28|TRBJ1-1|NA
TGTGCCAGCAGTCTTAGGACAGGGGGCTTGAACACTGAAGCTTTCTTT
CASSLRTGGLNTEAFF
>TRBD1|TRBV7-3|TRBJ2-4|once
TGTGCCAGCAGTCGACCCACAATTACGCAGGGGGTTGGAAACATTCAGTACTTC
CASSRPTITQGVGNIQYF
>NA|TRBV9|TRBJ1-2|once
TGTGCCAGCAGCGTCGACACAATTAACTATGGCTACACCTTC
CASSVDTINYGYTF
>TRBD2|TRBV3-1/TRBV3-2|TRBJ2-7|NA
TGTGCCAGCAGCCCAGGACTAGCGAGCCTCTACGAGCAGTACTTC
CASSPGLASLYEQYF
>NA|TRBV5-4|TRBJ2-2|NA
TGTGCCAGCAGCTTATTGACAGGCGGGGAGCTGTTTTTT
CASSLLTGGELFF
>TRBD2|TRBV7-2|TRBJ2-3|NA
TGTGCCAGCAGCCCGCAACCCTTAGCGGGAGTAGGCGATACGCAGTATTTT
CASSPQPLAGVGDTQYF
>TRBD1|TRBV7-9|TRBJ2-5|NA
TGTGCCAGCAGCTCCACCGGGACAGCCATTCAAGAGACCCAGTACTTC
CASSSTGTAIQETQYF
>TRBD1|TRBV28|TRBJ1-4|once
TGTGCCAGCAGCCTTTCACTTGACAGGGTGCGGGAAAAACTGTTTTTT
CASSLSLDRVREKLFF
>NA|TRBV29-1|TRBJ1-3|NA
TGCAGCGTTGGGGCAGGCATCTCTGGAAACACCATATATTTT
CSVGAGISGNTIYF
>TRBD2|TRBV7-2|TRBJ2-1|NA
TGTGCCAGCAGCCTTCGGACTAGCGGGGTCTCCTACAATGAGCAGTTCTTC
CASSLRTSGVSYNEQFF
>TRBD2|TRBV5-4|TRBJ2-1|NA
TGTGCCAGCAGCCCGGGCGGGACTAGCGGGAGGGTTTTCCGGAATGAGCAGTTCTTC
CASSPGGTSGRVFRNEQFF
>TRBD1|TRBV19|TRBJ1-4|NA
TGTGCCAGTAGTGTACCGGGACAGGGACCTAATGAAAAACTGTTTTTT
CASSVPGQGPNEKLFF
>TRBD1|TRBV7-9|TRBJ2-1|few
TGTGCCAGCAGCTCGACAGGGGATGAGCAGTTCTTC
CASSSTGDEQFF
>NA|TRBV7-2|TRBJ2-1|few
TGTGCCAGCAGCCTAGGCGGCACGAGACGGTCGTACAATGAGCAGTTCTTC
CASSLGGTRRSYNEQFF
>NA|TRBV12-3/TRBV12-4|TRBJ1-1|NA
TGTGCCAGCAGTTTAACCGGGATTGAAGCTTTCTTT
CASSLTGIEAFF
>NA|TRBV6-1|TRBJ1-5|NA
TGTGCCAGCAGTGAAACTGGGGCGCGGCGTCAGCCCCAGCATTTT
CASSETGARRQPQHF
>NA|TRBV19|TRBJ1-5|once
TGTGCCAGTAGTATGGGACACCCCGATCAGCCCCAGCATTTT
CASSMGHPDQPQHF
>TRBD1|TRBV2|TRBJ2-6|few
TGTGCCAGCAGATTACAGGGGGCAACGACCAACGTCCTGACTTTC
CASRLQGATTNVLTF
>TRBD1|TRBV3-1/TRBV3-2|TRBJ1-4|NA
TGTGCCAGCAGCCTAACTCAGGGGGACCAACTGTTTTTT
CASSLTQGDQLFF
>TRBD2|TRBV6-5|TRBJ2-7|NA
TGTGCCAGCAGTCTTTCAGCGGGGTTCTACGAGCAGTACTTC
CASSLSAGFYEQYF
>NA|TRBV28|TRBJ2-7|NA
TGTGCCAGCAGTTCAGGGACCTACGAGCAGTACTTC
CASSSGTYEQYF
>TRBD2|TRBV6-4|TRBJ2-2|once
TGTGCCAGCAGGCGACTAGCGGGAGTAAATACCGGGGAGCTGTTTTTT
CASRRLAGVNTGELFF
>NA|TRBV3-1/TRBV3-2|TRBJ2-1|NA
TGTGCCAGCAGCCGCGGCCTCCTGACGAGCTCCTACAATGAGCAGTTCTTC
CASSRGLLTSSYNEQFF
>NA|TRBV6-2/TRBV6-3|TRBJ2-1|NA
TGTGCCAGCAGTTACGGGGGCGGGTCCCCGGCAGGAAAGCAGTTCTTC
CASSYGGGSPAGKQFF
>TRBD1|TRBV30|TRBJ1-6|once
TGTGCCTACGTACCCGGACAGGGGCGTTCACCCCTCCACTTT
CAYVPGQGRSPLHF
>TRBD1|TRBV2|TRBJ2-6|NA
TGTGCCAGCACCGGACAGGGACCTTCTGGGGCCAACGTCCTGACTTTC
CASTGQGPSGANVLTF
>NA|TRBV11-2|TRBJ2-5|NA
TGTGCCAGCAGCTTACTGGGGCTTGAGACCCAGTACTTC
CASSLLGLETQYF
>NA|TRBV7-9|TRBJ2-5|NA
TGTGCCAGCAGCTTCGGCGCGGGATTTTGGGAGACCCAGTACTTC
CASSFGAGFWETQYF
>TRBD2|TRBV9|TRBJ2-3|once
TGTGCCAGCAGCCCCACATGGACTAGCGGGGGCACAGATACGCAGTATTTT
CASSPTWTSGGTDTQYF
>NA|TRBV20-1|TRBJ2-7|NA
TGCAGTGCTAGTCTACACAGTTTAGGCGAGCAGTACTTC
CSASLHSLGEQYF
>TRBD1|TRBV19|TRBJ1-2|NA
TGTGCCAGTAGTGTCCGGGGACAGGGATCAGGCTACACCTTC
CASSVRGQGSGYTF
>TRBD1|TRBV29-1|TRBJ2-1|once
TGCAGCGTTGAGGTGACAGGGGGCGGTGGTGGGCAGTTCTTC
CSVEVTGGGGGQFF
>NA|TRBV7-9|TRBJ2-3|NA
TGTGCCAGCAGCTTAGCCGGCGGGGCTAGCACAGATACGCAGTATTTT
CASSLAGGASTDTQYF
>TRBD2|TRBV6-1|TRBJ2-3|NA
TGTGCCAGCAGTGGTACCGGGAGGGACCCCACAGATACGCAGTATTTT
CASSGTGRDPTDTQYF
>TRBD1|TRBV15|TRBJ1-2|NA
TGTGCCACCAGCAGAGTTTCAGGGGGCAGCTACACCTTC
CATSRVSGGSYTF
>TRBD1|TRBV30|TRBJ1-4|NA
TGTGCCTGGAGTGTATCAGGGGGAGAAAAACTGTTTTTT
CAWSVSGGEKLFF
>NA|TRBV6-6|TRBJ1-1|NA
TGTGCCAGCACCTACCGCGAGAAGGGGACTGAAGCTTTCTTT
CASTYREKGTEAFF
>TRBD1|TRBV3-1/TRBV3-2|TRBJ1-1|NA
TGTGCCAGCAGCCAAGGACAGGGCGTTATGAACACTGAAGCTTTCTTT
CASSQGQGVMNTEAFF
>NA|TRBV19|TRBJ2-1|NA
TGTGCCAGTAGTGCGAACAGGGACATGAATGAGCAGTTCTTC
CASSANRDMNEQFF
>NA|TRBV19|TRBJ2-2|NA
TGTGCCAGTAGTATAGATCCGCGGGACACCGGGGAGCTGTTTTTT
CASSIDPRDTGELFF
>NA|TRBV7-9|TRBJ2-2|NA
TGTGCCAGCAGCCCGCCTCCCCGGGAAAACACCGGGGAGCTGTTTTTT
CASSPPPRENTGELFF
>TRBD2|TRBV11-2|TRBJ2-2|NA
TGTGCCAGCAGCTTATCAGCGGGGGGGCAGAACACCGGGGAGCTGTTTTTT
CASSLSAGGQNTGELFF
>NA|TRBV2|TRBJ1-4|NA
TGTGCCAGCAGTTCCCTTACAGACAGGCCACGGGAAAAACTGTTTTTT
CASSSLTDRPREKLFF